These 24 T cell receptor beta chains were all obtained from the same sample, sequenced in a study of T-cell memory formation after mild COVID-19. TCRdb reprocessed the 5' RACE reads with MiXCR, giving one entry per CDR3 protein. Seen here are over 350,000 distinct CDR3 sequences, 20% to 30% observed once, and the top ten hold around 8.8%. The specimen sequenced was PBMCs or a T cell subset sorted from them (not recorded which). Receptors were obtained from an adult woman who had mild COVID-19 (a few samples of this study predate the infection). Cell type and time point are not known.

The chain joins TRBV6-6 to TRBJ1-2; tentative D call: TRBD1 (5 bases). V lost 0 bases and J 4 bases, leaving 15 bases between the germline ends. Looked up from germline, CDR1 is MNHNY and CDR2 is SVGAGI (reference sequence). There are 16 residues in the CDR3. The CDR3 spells CASSYSGGLGGYGYTF. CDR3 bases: TGTGCCAGCAGTTACTCCGGGGGTCTGGGTGGCTATGGCTACACCTTC.

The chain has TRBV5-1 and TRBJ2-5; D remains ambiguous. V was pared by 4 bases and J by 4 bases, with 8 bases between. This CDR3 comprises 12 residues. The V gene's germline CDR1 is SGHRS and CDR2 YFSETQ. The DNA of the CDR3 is TGCGCCAGCAGCATCACAAGAGAGACCCAGTACTTC. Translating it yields CASSITRETQYF.

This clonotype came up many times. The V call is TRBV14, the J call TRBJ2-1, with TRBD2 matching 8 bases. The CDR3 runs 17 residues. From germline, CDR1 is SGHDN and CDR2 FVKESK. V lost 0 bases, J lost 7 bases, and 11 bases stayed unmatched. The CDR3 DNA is TGTGCCAGCAGCCAAGAACGGATTGAGCGGGGGAGGAATGAGCAGTTCTTC. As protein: CASSQERIERGRNEQFF.

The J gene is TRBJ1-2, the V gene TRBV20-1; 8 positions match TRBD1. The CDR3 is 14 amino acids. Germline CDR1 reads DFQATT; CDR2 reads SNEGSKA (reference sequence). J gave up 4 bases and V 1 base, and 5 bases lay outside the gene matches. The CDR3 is CSARASGQVYGYTF. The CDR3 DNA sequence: TGCAGTGCTAGAGCCTCGGGACAGGTCTATGGCTACACCTTC.

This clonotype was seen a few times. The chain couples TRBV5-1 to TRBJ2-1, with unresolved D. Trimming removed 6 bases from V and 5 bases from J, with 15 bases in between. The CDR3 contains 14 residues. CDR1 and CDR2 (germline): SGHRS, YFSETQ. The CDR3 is CASTASPEDNEQFF. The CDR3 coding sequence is TGCGCCAGCACCGCCAGTCCCGAAGACAATGAGCAGTTCTTC.

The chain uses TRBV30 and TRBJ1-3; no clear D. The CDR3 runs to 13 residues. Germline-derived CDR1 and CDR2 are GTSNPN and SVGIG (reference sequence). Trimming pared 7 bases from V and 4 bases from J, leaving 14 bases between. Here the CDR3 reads CALSRGWGNTIYF. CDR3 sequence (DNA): TGTGCCTTATCCCGCGGGTGGGGAAACACCATATATTTT.

The CDR3 sequence: CASSSTSGSVTDTQYF. CDR3 DNA sequence: TGTGCCAGTAGTTCGACTAGCGGGAGTGTGACAGATACGCAGTATTTT. This sequence joins TRBV19 and TRBJ2-3; 12 bases are a match to TRBD2. Trimming cost V 5 bases and J 3 bases; bases outside gene matches: 6. This CDR3 has 16 residues. CDR1 and CDR2 from the germline V gene are LNHDA and SQIVND (reference sequence).

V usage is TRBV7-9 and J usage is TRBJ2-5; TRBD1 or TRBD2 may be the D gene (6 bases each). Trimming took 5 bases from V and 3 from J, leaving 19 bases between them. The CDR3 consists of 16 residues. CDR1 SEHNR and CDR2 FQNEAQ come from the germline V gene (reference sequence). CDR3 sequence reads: CASSHQLPRGEETQYF. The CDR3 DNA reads TGTGCCAGCAGCCACCAACTACCTAGGGGGGAAGAGACCCAGTACTTC.

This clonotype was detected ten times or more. CDR3 sequence: CASSPDGYEQYF. The CDR3, as DNA: TGTGCCAGCAGCCCCGACGGTTACGAGCAGTACTTC. The V and J genes are TRBV7-6 and TRBJ2-7; no clear D gene. Germline V gives CDR1 SGHVS, CDR2 FNYEAQ. The CDR3 is made up of 12 amino acids. Trimming took 5 bases from V and 4 from J, leaving 9 bases between them.

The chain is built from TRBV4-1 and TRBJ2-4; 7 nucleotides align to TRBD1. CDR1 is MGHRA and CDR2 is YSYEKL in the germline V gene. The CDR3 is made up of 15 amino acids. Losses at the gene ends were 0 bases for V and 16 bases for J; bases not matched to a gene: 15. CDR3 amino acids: CASSQEIRDRQGYYF. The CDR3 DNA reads TGCGCCAGCAGCCAAGAGATTAGAGATAGACAGGGCTATTACTTC.

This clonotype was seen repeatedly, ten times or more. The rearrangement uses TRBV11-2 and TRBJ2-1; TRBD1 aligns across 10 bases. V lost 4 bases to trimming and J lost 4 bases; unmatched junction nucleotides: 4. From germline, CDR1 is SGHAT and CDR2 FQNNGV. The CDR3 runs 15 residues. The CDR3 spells CASSSDRGQYNEQFF. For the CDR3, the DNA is TGTGCCAGCAGCTCAGACAGGGGGCAGTACAATGAGCAGTTCTTC.

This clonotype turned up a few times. For the CDR3, the DNA is TGCAGTGCACCCGCCAGCGGGATCACGGAGACCCAGTACTTC. The encoded protein is CSAPASGITETQYF. The J gene is TRBJ2-5, the V gene TRBV20-1; 7 nucleotides line up with TRBD2. V gave up 6 bases and J gave up 5 bases; unmatched junction bases: 12. Germline assignment: CDR1 DFQATT and CDR2 SNEGSKA (reference sequence). The CDR3 is 14 residues long.

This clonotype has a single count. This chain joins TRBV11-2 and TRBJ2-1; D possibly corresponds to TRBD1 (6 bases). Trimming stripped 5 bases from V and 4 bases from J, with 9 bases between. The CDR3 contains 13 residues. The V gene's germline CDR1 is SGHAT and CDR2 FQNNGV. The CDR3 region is CASSRTGYNEQFF. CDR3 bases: TGTGCCAGCAGCCGAACAGGGTACAATGAGCAGTTCTTC.

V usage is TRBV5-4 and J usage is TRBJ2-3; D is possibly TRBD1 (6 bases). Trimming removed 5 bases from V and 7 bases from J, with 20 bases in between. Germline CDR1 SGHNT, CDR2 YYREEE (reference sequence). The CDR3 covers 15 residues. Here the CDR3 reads CASRAVGQSAYTQYF. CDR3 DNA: TGTGCCAGCAGGGCTGTGGGACAATCGGCTTATACGCAGTATTTT.

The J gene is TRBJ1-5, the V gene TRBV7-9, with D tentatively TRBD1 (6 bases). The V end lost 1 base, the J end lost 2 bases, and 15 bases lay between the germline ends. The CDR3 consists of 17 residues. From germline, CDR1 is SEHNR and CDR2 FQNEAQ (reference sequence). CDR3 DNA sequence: TGTGCCAGCAGCTTAGTGTTAGCAGGGGATCGCAATCAGCCCCAGCATTTT. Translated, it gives CASSLVLAGDRNQPQHF.

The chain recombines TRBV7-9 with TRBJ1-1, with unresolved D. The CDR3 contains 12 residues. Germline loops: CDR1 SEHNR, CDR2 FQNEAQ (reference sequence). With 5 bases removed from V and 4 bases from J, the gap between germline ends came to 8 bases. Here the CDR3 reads CASSEWSTEAFF. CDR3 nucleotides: TGTGCCAGCAGCGAATGGAGCACTGAAGCTTTCTTT.

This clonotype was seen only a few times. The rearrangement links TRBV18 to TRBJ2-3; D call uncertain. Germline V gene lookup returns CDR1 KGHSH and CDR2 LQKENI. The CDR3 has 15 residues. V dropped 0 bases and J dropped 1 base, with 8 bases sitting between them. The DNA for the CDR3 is TGTGCCAGCTCACCACCGATGCCTGGCACAGATACGCAGTATTTT. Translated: CASSPPMPGTDTQYF.

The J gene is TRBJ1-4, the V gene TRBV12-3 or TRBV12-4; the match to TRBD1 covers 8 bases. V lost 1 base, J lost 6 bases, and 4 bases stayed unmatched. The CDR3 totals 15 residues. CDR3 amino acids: CASSLEGTGDEKLFF. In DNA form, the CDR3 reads TGTGCCAGCAGTTTAGAAGGGACAGGAGATGAAAAACTGTTTTTT.

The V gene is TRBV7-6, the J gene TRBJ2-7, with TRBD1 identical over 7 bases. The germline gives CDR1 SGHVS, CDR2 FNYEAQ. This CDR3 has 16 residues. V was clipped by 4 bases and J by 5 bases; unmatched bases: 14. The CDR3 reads CASSSPYRGRGHEQYF. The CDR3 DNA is TGTGCCAGCAGCTCCCCTTACAGGGGACGGGGCCACGAGCAGTACTTC.

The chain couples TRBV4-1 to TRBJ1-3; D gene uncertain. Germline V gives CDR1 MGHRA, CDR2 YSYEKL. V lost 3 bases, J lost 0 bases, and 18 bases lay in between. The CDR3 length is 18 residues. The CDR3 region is CASSHSRTEGSSGNTIYF. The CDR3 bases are TGCGCCAGCAGCCATAGTCGCACCGAGGGTAGCTCTGGAAACACCATATATTTT.

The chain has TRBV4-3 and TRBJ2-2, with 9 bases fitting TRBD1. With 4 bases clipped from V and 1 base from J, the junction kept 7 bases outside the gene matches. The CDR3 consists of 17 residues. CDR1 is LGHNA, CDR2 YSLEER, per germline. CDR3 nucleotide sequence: TGCGCCAGCAGCCCGGAGCCGGGACAGGGGAACACCGGGGAGCTGTTTTTT. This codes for CASSPEPGQGNTGELFF.

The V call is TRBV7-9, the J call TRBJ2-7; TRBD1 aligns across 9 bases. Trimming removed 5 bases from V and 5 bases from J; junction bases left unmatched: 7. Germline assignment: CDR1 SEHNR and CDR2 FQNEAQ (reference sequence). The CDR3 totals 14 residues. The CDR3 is CASSPGTGSNEQYF. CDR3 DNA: TGTGCCAGCAGCCCTGGGACAGGGTCTAACGAGCAGTACTTC.

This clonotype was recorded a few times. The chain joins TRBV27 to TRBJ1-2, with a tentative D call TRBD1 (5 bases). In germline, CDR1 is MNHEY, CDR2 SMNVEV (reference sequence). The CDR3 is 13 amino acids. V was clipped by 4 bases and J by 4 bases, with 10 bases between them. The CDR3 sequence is CASSSGRFYGYTF. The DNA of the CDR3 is TGTGCCAGCAGTTCGGGACGGTTCTATGGCTACACCTTC.

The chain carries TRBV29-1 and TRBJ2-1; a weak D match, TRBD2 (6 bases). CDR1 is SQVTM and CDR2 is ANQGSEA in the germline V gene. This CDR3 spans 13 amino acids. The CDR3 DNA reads TGCGGGGGGAGGCCAGGAAGTAGGAATGAGCAGTTCTTC. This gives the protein CGGRPGSRNEQFF.